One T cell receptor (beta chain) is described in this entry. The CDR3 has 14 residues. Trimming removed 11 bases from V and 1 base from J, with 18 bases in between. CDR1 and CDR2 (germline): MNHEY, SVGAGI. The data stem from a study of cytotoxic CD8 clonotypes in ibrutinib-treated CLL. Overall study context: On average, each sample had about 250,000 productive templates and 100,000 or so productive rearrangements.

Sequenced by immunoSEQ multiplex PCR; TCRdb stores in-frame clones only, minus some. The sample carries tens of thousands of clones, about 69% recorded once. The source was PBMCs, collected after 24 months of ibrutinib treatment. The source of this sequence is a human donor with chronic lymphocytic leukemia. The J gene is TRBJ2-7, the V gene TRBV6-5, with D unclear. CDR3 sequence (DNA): TGTGCCCCCCGGAGCCGTCTTCTATCCTACGAGCAGTACTTC. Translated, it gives CAPRSRLLSYEQYF.